The sequence of this T cell receptor (beta chain) was determined in a study of cytomegalovirus exposure and HLA in healthy donors. General study findings and limits: The study found most TCR sequences rare, yet found some public TCRs in many donors. Analyzed later, association rates of TCRs varied across HLA loci, with DRB1 most and HLA-C fewest. CMV serostatus was the sole immune exposure information available.

When sampled, the donors appeared nominally healthy, though they likely had unrecorded immune exposures. The CDR3 is 14 amino acids. Germline lookup yields CDR1 SGHTA and CDR2 FQGNSA. With 1 base removed from V and 7 bases from J, the gap between germline ends came to 8 bases. In regard to this clone: Its antigen is not identified.

Amplification used 60 Vbeta primers and 13 Jbeta primers. Repertoires were generated with immunoSEQ multiplex PCR, while TCRdb's copy carries only in-frame clones and drops some. The data show about 160,000 clones, 80% to 90% seen once. This TCR was sampled from a man aged 18 to 30 in good health and CMV-seropositive. The V and J genes are TRBV7-2 and TRBJ1-6, with D possibly being TRBD1 (5 bases). Sequenced material: PBMCs. As DNA, the CDR3 is TGTGCCAGCAGCTTAGTTACAGGAAATTCACCCCTCCACTTT. It is translated as CASSLVTGNSPLHF.